One sample yielded the 25 T cell receptor beta chains listed below, sequenced in a study of regulatory T cells in long-lasting Graves disease. As to time point: newly diagnosed GD, antithyroid drugs for less than 3 months. From PBMCs, RNA was extracted and then used to make the TCR library. CDR3 regions were amplified by Arm-PCR using iRepertoire HTBI primers to build TCR beta libraries. TCRdb independently ran MiXCR on the multiplex PCR reads; one entry per CDR3 protein. The table has roughly 500,000 distinct CDR3 sequences, about 13% seen once. The same data also contributed to another study, on T cells in Graves' hyperthyroidism and ophthalmopathy.

The sequencing used peripheral blood mononuclear cells (PBMCs), collected at new diagnosis, from a patient treated with antithyroid drugs. The receptors were sampled from a man aged 25 to 40 with Graves disease.

This clonotype was detected ten times or more. The chain has TRBV2 and TRBJ2-2; the D is unclear. V was clipped by 3 bases and J by 4 bases, with 12 bases between them. Looked up from germline, CDR1 is SNHLY and CDR2 is FYNNEI. CDR3 length: 15 residues. The CDR3 sequence is CASSEFWTSTGELFF. CDR3 nucleotide sequence: TGTGCCAGCAGTGAGTTCTGGACCAGCACCGGGGAGCTGTTTTTT.

This clonotype has at least ten counts. This chain connects TRBV12-3 or TRBV12-4 to TRBJ2-5; D may be TRBD1 or TRBD2 (5 bases each). The CDR3 length is 14 residues. V lost 6 bases, J lost 4 bases, and 15 bases lay in between. The DNA for the CDR3 is TGTGCCAGCAGGGACACCAACCTAGCAGAGACCCAGTACTTC. Amino acid sequence: CASRDTNLAETQYF.

This clonotype was seen many times. DNA of the CDR3: TGCAGCGTGGCTAGGACAGGGCGCTACGAGCAGTACTTC. Translating gives CSVARTGRYEQYF. This chain joins TRBV29-1 and TRBJ2-7, with 8 bases lining up with TRBD1. Germline loops: CDR1 SQVTM, CDR2 ANQGSEA. The CDR3 loop spans 13 amino acids. The V and J ends lost 6 bases and 3 bases, in that order; junction bases with no gene match: 7.

This clonotype was observed at least ten times. This chain connects TRBV20-1 to TRBJ2-7; tentative D call: TRBD1 (6 bases). The CDR3 contains 19 residues. The V end lost 4 bases, the J end lost 5 bases, and 33 bases lay between the germline ends. Germline CDR1 reads DFQATT; CDR2 reads SNEGSKA (reference sequence). CDR3 amino acids: CSATPRKGDGPTRGDEQYF. DNA for the CDR3: TGCAGTGCTACCCCCCGGAAGGGGGATGGCCCTACCCGAGGAGACGAGCAGTACTTC.

As concerns this clonotype: A far larger clone is just one base off, so this is likely a read error. CDR3: CSAMGLAGGNEQYF. CDR3 nucleotides: TGCAGTGCTATGGGACTAGCGGGAGGGAATGAGCAGTACTTC. This chain links TRBV20-1 with TRBJ2-3; TRBD2 aligns across 16 bases. The J call may be mistaken, given a closer DNA end match to TRBJ2-7. Germline V gives CDR1 DFQATT, CDR2 SNEGSKA (reference sequence). The CDR3 sequence is 14 residues long.

This clonotype was seen at least ten times. The chain combines TRBV6-9 with TRBJ1-6; 7 bases agree with TRBD1. Losses at the gene ends were 4 bases for V and 5 bases for J; bases not matched to a gene: 8. The CDR3 contains 16 residues. Germline-derived CDR1 and CDR2 are MNHGY and SVAAGI. The CDR3 region has the DNA TGTGCCAGCAGTTCGAACCGGGACAGAAATAATTCACCCCTCCACTTT. Translated, it gives CASSSNRDRNNSPLHF.

About this clonotype: A much bigger clone sits one base away, suggesting this may be a read error. V is TRBV10-3 and J is TRBJ1-5, with D tentatively TRBD1 (5 bases). This CDR3 region has 13 residues. Looked up from germline, CDR1 is ENHRY and CDR2 is SYGVKD. The CDR3 sequence is CVISPLQDQPQHF. In DNA, the CDR3 is TGTGTCATCAGTCCGTTACAGGATCAGCCCCAGCATTTT.

The gene calls are TRBV3-1 and TRBJ2-4; TRBD2 aligns across 10 bases. CDR3 size: 19 residues. In germline, CDR1 is LGHDT, CDR2 YNNKEL (reference sequence). The J segment lost 1 base and the V segment lost 5 bases, leaving 14 bases of the junction unmatched. CDR3 sequence (DNA): TGTGCCAGCAGCACCACGAGGGTAGCGGGAGGACCGGCCAAAAACATTCAGTACTTC. Translating gives CASSTTRVAGGPAKNIQYF.

This clonotype has more than one count but fewer than ten. The rearrangement links TRBV19 to TRBJ1-6, with D possibly TRBD1 on 6 matching bases. The CDR3 is 13 residues long. Trimming took 6 bases from V and 7 from J, leaving 10 bases between them. From germline, CDR1 is LNHDA and CDR2 SQIVND (reference sequence). This CDR3 reads CASSRGFNSPLHF. CDR3 DNA: TGTGCCAGTAGCAGGGGCTTCAATTCACCCCTCCACTTT. Filled out from reference TRBV19 and TRBJ1-6, the complete variable domain reads DGGITQSPKYLFRKEGQNVTLSCEQNLNHDAMYWYRQDPGQGLRLIYYSQIVNDFQKGDIAEGYSVSREKKESFPLTVTSAQKNPTAFYLCASSRGFNSPLHFGNGTRLTVT.

This clonotype was found many times. The chain combines TRBV27 with TRBJ2-3, with TRBD1 identical over 7 bases. The CDR3 totals 16 residues. V lost 5 bases, J lost 4 bases, and 12 bases stayed unmatched. Germline V gives CDR1 MNHEY, CDR2 SMNVEV (reference sequence). The CDR3 region has the DNA TGTGCCAGCAGTCCACTATCGACAGGGAGTCCAGATACGCAGTATTTT. This gives the protein CASSPLSTGSPDTQYF.

The gene calls are TRBV2 and TRBJ2-1; 11 positions match TRBD2. The CDR3 consists of 16 residues. Germline V lookup: CDR1 SNHLY, CDR2 FYNNEI. The ends lost 4 bases at V and 6 bases at J; junction bases unmatched: 8. CDR3 nucleotides: TGTGCCAGCAGTGGGATCCAGACTAGCGGGACCAATGAGCAGTTCTTC. Amino acid sequence: CASSGIQTSGTNEQFF.

Many counts were recorded for this clonotype. The chain combines TRBV29-1 with TRBJ2-2, with D unresolved. This CDR3 is built from 12 residues. V shed 6 bases and J shed 5 bases, with 10 bases lying between them. CDR1 SQVTM and CDR2 ANQGSEA come from the germline V gene. The CDR3 protein is CSVEKGTGELFF. The CDR3, as DNA: TGCAGCGTAGAAAAAGGGACCGGGGAGCTGTTTTTT.

This clonotype has ten or more counts. The CDR3 reads CASSYTSGRYNEQFF. DNA of the CDR3: TGCGCCAGCAGCTATACTAGCGGGAGATACAATGAGCAGTTCTTC. V gene TRBV5-1 combines with J gene TRBJ2-1, with 11 bases matching TRBD2. The length of the CDR3 is 15 residues. Trimming took 3 bases from V and 4 from J; bases not matched to a gene: 3. The V gene's germline CDR1 is SGHRS and CDR2 YFSETQ.

This clonotype was observed many times. The gene calls are TRBV30 and TRBJ2-5; no clear D gene. CDR1 is GTSNPN, CDR2 SVGIG, per germline (reference sequence). The CDR3 length is 11 residues. V lost 5 bases and J lost 2, with 6 bases in between. The CDR3 spells CAWAEQETQYF. The CDR3 DNA reads TGTGCCTGGGCCGAACAAGAGACCCAGTACTTC.

This clonotype was observed a handful of times. This may stem from a read error, because a much larger clone lies one nucleotide away. The conserved final phenylalanine or tryptophan is absent from the CDR3, which likely points to a read error. This sequence joins TRBV27 and TRBJ1-2; D might be TRBD1 (5 bases). CDR1 is MNHEY, CDR2 SMNVEV, per germline (reference sequence). V shed 4 bases and J shed 3 bases, with 18 bases lying between them. The CDR3 runs 16 residues. DNA of the CDR3: TGTGCCAGCAGTTCCCTCCGACAGCTGCCCTACTATGGCTACACCCTC. Residues: CASSSLRQLPYYGYTL.

This clonotype was recorded many times. The J gene is TRBJ1-2, the V gene TRBV29-1, with TRBD1 as a possible D gene (6 bases). With 4 bases removed from V and 5 bases from J, the gap between germline ends came to 23 bases. The V gene's germline CDR1 is SQVTM and CDR2 ANQGSEA. The CDR3 is made up of 16 amino acids. This CDR3 is CSVGGSTGRGWYGYTF. CDR3 in DNA: TGCAGCGTTGGCGGATCGACAGGACGGGGCTGGTATGGCTACACCTTC.

V gene TRBV20-1 combines with J gene TRBJ2-5; 9 bases are shared with TRBD2. The germline V gene has CDR1 DFQATT and CDR2 SNEGSKA (reference sequence). With V trimmed by 4 bases and J by 3 bases, 9 bases remained unmatched. The length of the CDR3 is 15 residues. The CDR3 sequence: CSAIGAGGGEETQYF. CDR3 in DNA: TGCAGTGCTATTGGTGCGGGAGGGGGGGAAGAGACCCAGTACTTC.

The gene calls are TRBV24-1 and TRBJ2-3, with 9 bases fitting TRBD1. Germline lookup yields CDR1 KGHDR and CDR2 SFDVKD. This CDR3 region has 15 residues. V lost 7 bases and J lost 0; bases outside the gene matches: 4. The CDR3 sequence is CATSAGQGSTDTQYF. CDR3 DNA sequence: TGTGCCACCAGCGCGGGACAGGGAAGCACAGATACGCAGTATTTT.

V and J are TRBV5-6 and TRBJ2-1, with 12 bases fitting TRBD2. The V gene end was trimmed by 3 bases and the J gene end by 2 bases; junction bases not matched to a gene: 15. The CDR3 covers 20 residues. Germline CDR1 and CDR2: SGHDT and YYEEEE. CDR3 amino acids: CASSSLPISTSGSPYNEQFF. The CDR3 DNA reads TGTGCCAGCAGCTCCCTCCCTATTTCGACTAGCGGGAGCCCCTACAATGAGCAGTTCTTC.

This clonotype was observed at least ten times. This chain joins TRBV2 and TRBJ1-2; 7 positions agree with TRBD1. Germline V lookup: CDR1 SNHLY, CDR2 FYNNEI. V was clipped by 8 bases and J by 8 bases; unmatched bases: 8. The CDR3 has 12 residues. The CDR3 DNA sequence: TGTGCCAGCCAGGGGGAGGTTGAGGGCTACACCTTC. Translation gives CASQGEVEGYTF.

This clonotype has at least ten counts. The chain recombines TRBV20-1 with TRBJ1-2; TRBD1 matches 7 bases. After removal of 0 bases from V and 8 bases from J, the junction contained 3 bases not matched to a gene. The germline CDR1 and CDR2 sequences are DFQATT and SNEGSKA (reference sequence). This CDR3 contains 12 residues. CDR3: CSARDLDRGYTF. Here the CDR3 DNA reads TGCAGTGCTAGAGATTTGGACAGGGGCTACACCTTC.

The sample holds many counts of this clonotype. The V call is TRBV13, the J call TRBJ2-7, with 7 bases identical to TRBD2. CDR1 and CDR2 (germline): PRHDT, FYEKMQ (reference sequence). J was trimmed by 6 bases and V by 3 bases; bases with no gene match: 11. CDR3 length: 15 amino acids. The CDR3 sequence is CASSFEGRREGEQYF. The CDR3 nucleotides read TGTGCCAGCAGCTTCGAGGGTAGAAGGGAGGGCGAGCAGTACTTC.

CDR3: CASSSIQREQFF. The CDR3, as DNA: TGTGCCAGCAGTTCTATACAAAGGGAGCAGTTCTTC. The V and J genes are TRBV6-5 and TRBJ2-1; no reliable D call. The V and J ends lost 4 bases and 10 bases respectively, with 11 bases between them. The CDR3 runs 12 residues. Looked up from germline, CDR1 is MNHEY and CDR2 is SVGAGI.

The chain has TRBV9 and TRBJ1-5, with D possibly TRBD1 on 5 matching bases. Per germline, CDR1 SGDLS and CDR2 YYNGEE. V was clipped by 0 bases and J by 7 bases, with 14 bases between them. The CDR3 is 15 residues long. DNA for the CDR3: TGTGCCAGCAGCGTAGGCGGGGGAAGGGCGCAGCCCCAGCATTTT. Translation gives CASSVGGGRAQPQHF.

The rearrangement joins TRBV6-5 to TRBJ2-1, with TRBD2 as a possible D gene (5 bases). V lost 2 bases and J lost 10, with 9 bases in between. Germline V gene sequence: CDR1 MNHEY, CDR2 SVGAGI. The CDR3 length is 12 residues. CDR3 residues: CASSYRASEQFF. CDR3 in DNA: TGTGCCAGCAGTTACCGGGCTAGCGAGCAGTTCTTC.